Listed here are 27 T cell receptor beta chains from one sample, sequenced in a study of blood T cells in healthy people across ages. Primed by a sample-barcoded 5' primer and a J-beta primer mix, a second PCR proceeded for 7 to 11 cycles. TCRdb re-called the 5' RACE reads through MiXCR, storing one row per CDR3 protein. This sample has fewer than 1,000,000 distinct CDR3 sequences, with 35% to 60% found just once. Sequencing used blood. Receptors were obtained from a man aged 80 or over in good health.

This chain uses TRBV5-1 with TRBJ1-5; weak D call: TRBD1 (5 bases). Deletions cut 0 bases from V and 4 bases from J, with 8 bases between. The CDR3 sequence is 14 residues long. Per the germline V gene, CDR1 is SGHRS and CDR2 is YFSETQ. CDR3 bases: TGCGCCAGCAGCTTGGGAGGGGAAAATCAGCCCCAGCATTTT. This sequence encodes CASSLGGENQPQHF.

Points on this clonotype: This CDR3 is missing its conserved last phenylalanine or tryptophan, likely due to a read error. The chain combines TRBV9 with TRBJ1-2; TRBD1 matches at 10 bases. This CDR3 spans 16 amino acids. After removal of 0 bases from V and 6 bases from J, the junction contained 8 bases not matched to a gene. The germline V gene encodes CDR1 SGDLS and CDR2 YYNGEE. The CDR3 DNA sequence: TGTGCCAGCAGCGTAGACCGGGACAGGGGTGGAGATGGCTACACCATC. It yields the protein CASSVDRDRGGDGYTI.

This chain uses TRBV7-2 with TRBJ1-6, with D unclear. Looked up from germline, CDR1 is SGHTA and CDR2 is FQGNSA. The CDR3 length is 16 residues. The germline V and J ends were trimmed by 5 bases and 10 bases, with 21 bases remaining between them. CDR3 region: CASSGPGRGKDSPLHF. In DNA form, the CDR3 reads TGTGCCAGCAGCGGACCCGGACGGGGAAAGGACTCACCCCTCCACTTT.

CDR3 nucleotides: TGTGCCAGCAGGGTGGTATGGTCTAGAACAGATACGCAGTATTTT. Residues: CASRVVWSRTDTQYF. The V call is TRBV5-8, the J call TRBJ2-3; no definite D call. There are 15 residues in the CDR3. Germline V CDR1 and CDR2: SGHTS, YDEGEE. V dropped 5 bases and J dropped 3 bases, with 16 bases sitting between them.

About this clonotype: A junction boundary mismatches the germline segment, possibly from a read error. V and J are TRBV6-2 or TRBV6-3 and TRBJ2-5; 8 bases match TRBD1. CDR1 and CDR2 (germline): MNHEY, SVGEGT. The CDR3 is 18 residues long. CDR3 loop: CAGSYETGDGGDIYEQYF. The CDR3 DNA reads TGTGCCGGCAGTTACGAGACAGGGGACGGAGGGGACATCTATGAGCAGTACTTC.

This clonotype was picked up a small number of times. The rearrangement joins TRBV24-1 to TRBJ2-7; TRBD2 matches at 12 bases. V lost 6 bases to trimming and J lost 7 bases; unmatched junction nucleotides: 9. This CDR3 is built from 15 residues. The germline V gene encodes CDR1 KGHDR and CDR2 SFDVKD. CDR3 amino acids: CATSRLAGGVNEQYF. CDR3 sequence (DNA): TGTGCCACCAGTCGCCTAGCGGGAGGGGTCAATGAGCAGTACTTC.

The chain couples TRBV7-3 to TRBJ2-3; D is unclear. Looked up from germline, CDR1 is SGHTA and CDR2 is FQGTGA. Trimming removed 4 bases from V and 6 bases from J, with 11 bases in between. The CDR3 runs 13 residues. Here the CDR3 DNA reads TGTGCCAGCAGCTCGGTTTCGGGCGATACGCAGTATTTT. It specifies CASSSVSGDTQYF.

Written as DNA, the CDR3 is TGTGCCAGCAGGGGTTCCTTCTATGGCTACACCTTC. It yields the protein CASRGSFYGYTF. The J gene is TRBJ1-2, the V gene TRBV3-1; D uncertain. The V and J ends lost 6 bases and 4 bases respectively, with 9 bases between them. The CDR3 is 12 residues long. Germline V gene lookup returns CDR1 LGHDT and CDR2 YNNKEL (reference sequence). Full variable domain (remainder filled in from reference TRBV3-1 and TRBJ1-2): DTAVSQTPKYLVTQMGNDKSIKCEQNLGHDTMYWYKQDSKKFLKIMFSYNNKELIINETVPNRFSPKSPDKAHLNLHINSLELGDSAVYFCASRGSFYGYTFGSGTRLTVV.

This chain uses TRBV29-1 with TRBJ2-5; D unresolved. Germline CDR1 and CDR2: SQVTM and ANQGSEA. There are 12 residues in the CDR3. Trimming left V 5 bases short and J 1 base short, with 8 bases between. Here the CDR3 DNA reads TGCAGCGTTTTGAGAACCCAAGAGACCCAGTACTTC. It specifies CSVLRTQETQYF.

This chain links TRBV9 with TRBJ2-1; unclear D gene. The CDR3 has 15 residues. V shed 0 bases and J shed 5 bases, with 12 bases lying between them. Per germline, CDR1 SGDLS and CDR2 YYNGEE. CDR3 amino acids: CASSVAAQAHNEQFF. CDR3 bases: TGTGCCAGCAGCGTAGCCGCGCAGGCCCACAATGAGCAGTTCTTC.

In DNA, the CDR3 is TGTGCCAGCAGCGCCTACCTAGGATACGAGCAGTACTTC. Its translation is CASSAYLGYEQYF. The chain recombines TRBV7-2 with TRBJ2-5; D is undetermined. The J call is doubtful: the DNA matches TRBJ2-7 better. Germline CDR1 and CDR2: SGHTA and FQGNSA. The CDR3 spans 13 residues.

In its sample, this clonotype was seen a few times. The V gene is TRBV4-3, the J gene TRBJ1-2, with no clear D. CDR3 size: 15 residues. The germline V gene encodes CDR1 LGHNA and CDR2 YSLEER. V dropped 3 bases and J dropped 5 bases, with 16 bases sitting between them. The CDR3 reads CASSQTGDSAYGYTF. The CDR3 coding sequence is TGCGCCAGCAGCCAGACGGGTGACTCCGCTTATGGCTACACCTTC.

This sequence joins TRBV20-1 and TRBJ2-6, with D possibly being TRBD1 or TRBD2 (5 bases each). Germline assignment: CDR1 DFQATT and CDR2 SNEGSKA (reference sequence). The V gene lost 0 bases and the J gene lost 0 bases, with 9 bases spanning the gap. The CDR3 is made up of 16 amino acids. This CDR3 is CSARDSGGSGANVLTF. In DNA form, the CDR3 reads TGCAGTGCTAGAGATTCTGGGGGCTCTGGGGCCAACGTCCTGACTTTC.

V usage is TRBV28 and J usage is TRBJ2-1, with a weak D call TRBD2 (7 bases). The V gene lost 6 bases and the J gene lost 5 bases, with 17 bases spanning the gap. The CDR3 totals 15 residues. Looked up from germline, CDR1 is MDHEN and CDR2 is SYDVKM. The CDR3 loop reads CASRRGGGYHNEQFF. For the CDR3, the DNA is TGTGCCAGCAGAAGAGGGGGGGGCTACCACAATGAGCAGTTCTTC.

This clonotype was seen a few times. V is TRBV20-1 and J is TRBJ2-3; 8 positions match TRBD2. With 4 bases clipped from V and 3 bases from J, the junction kept 6 bases outside the gene matches. The CDR3 covers 14 residues. CDR1 is DFQATT and CDR2 is SNEGSKA in the germline V gene (reference sequence). CDR3 amino acids: CSATSGSRTDTQYF. CDR3 sequence (DNA): TGCAGTGCTACCAGCGGGAGCCGGACAGATACGCAGTATTTT.

This clonotype was counted between two and nine times. CDR3 bases: TGCAGCGTTGACCGCAGTAAGGAGCAGTTCTTC. Its translation: CSVDRSKEQFF. The chain joins TRBV29-1 to TRBJ2-1; D uncertain. V was shortened by 3 bases and J by 10 bases, with 10 bases between the two germline ends. The germline gives CDR1 SQVTM, CDR2 ANQGSEA. The CDR3 extends over 11 amino acids.

The table lists this clonotype with a few counts. The chain is built from TRBV20-1 and TRBJ2-1, with 15 bases matching TRBD2. Per germline, CDR1 DFQATT and CDR2 SNEGSKA (reference sequence). This CDR3 spans 15 amino acids. Losses at the gene ends were 5 bases for V and 4 bases for J; bases not matched to a gene: 3. Here the CDR3 reads CSAWTSGRDYNEQFF. In nucleotides, the CDR3 is TGCAGTGCTTGGACTAGCGGGAGGGATTACAATGAGCAGTTCTTC.

V is TRBV27 and J is TRBJ2-5, with D maybe TRBD1 (5 bases). The CDR3 extends over 16 amino acids. With 2 bases removed from V and 1 base from J, the gap between germline ends came to 14 bases. The germline gives CDR1 MNHEY, CDR2 SMNVEV (reference sequence). The CDR3 DNA reads as TGTGCCAGCAGTTTAGTTGGCAGGGTTGCCCAAGAGACCCAGTACTTC. This encodes CASSLVGRVAQETQYF.

The genes are TRBV5-1 and TRBJ1-4; maybe TRBD1 (6 bases). The CDR3 is 15 amino acids. Trimming left V 4 bases short and J 5 bases short, with 15 bases between. CDR1 is SGHRS, CDR2 YFSETQ, per germline. The CDR3 sequence is CASSVQGPLNEKLFF. DNA of the CDR3: TGCGCCAGCAGCGTACAGGGACCCCTAAATGAAAAACTGTTTTTT.

V usage is TRBV12-3 or TRBV12-4 and J usage is TRBJ2-1; D possibly corresponds to TRBD1 (5 bases). The CDR3 spans 14 residues. Trimming removed 5 bases at V and 5 bases at J, with 13 bases between. CDR3 nucleotide sequence: TGTGCCAGCAGTGCACAGGCAGGGCACAATGAGCAGTTCTTC. It yields the protein CASSAQAGHNEQFF.

The chain combines TRBV29-1 with TRBJ2-4, with 10 bases matching TRBD2. Germline assignment: CDR1 SQVTM and CDR2 ANQGSEA. CDR3 length: 12 residues. V was pared by 6 bases and J by 13 bases, with 9 bases of the junction left unmatched. CDR3 amino acids: CSVLAGAYKQYF. CDR3 sequence (DNA): TGCAGCGTGCTAGCGGGAGCCTACAAGCAGTACTTC.

The chain is built from TRBV4-2 and TRBJ1-2; D is ambiguous. CDR1 LGHNA and CDR2 YNFKEQ come from the germline V gene. Trimming removed 0 bases at V and 0 bases at J, with 5 bases between. The CDR3 extends over 14 amino acids. DNA of the CDR3: TGTGCCAGCAGCCAAGAGGCAGCTAACTATGGCTACACCTTC. Protein product: CASSQEAANYGYTF.

The V and J genes are TRBV6-5 and TRBJ1-3, with TRBD1 matching over 7 bases. The V gene's germline CDR1 is MNHEY and CDR2 SVGAGI. This CDR3 spans 16 amino acids. With 6 bases clipped from V and 0 bases from J, the junction kept 8 bases outside the gene matches. This CDR3 reads CASSPHRTGSGNTIYF. DNA of the CDR3: TGTGCCAGCAGCCCTCACAGGACAGGCTCTGGAAACACCATATATTTT.

This chain connects TRBV5-1 to TRBJ2-2; 13 nucleotides match TRBD2. V was pared by 3 bases and J by 4 bases, with 6 bases of the junction left unmatched. The CDR3 runs 17 residues. CDR1 is SGHRS and CDR2 is YFSETQ in the germline V gene. Here the CDR3 DNA reads TGCGCCAGCAGCTCGCCGGGACTAGCGGGATTCACCGGGGAGCTGTTTTTT. Its protein is CASSSPGLAGFTGELFF.

This clonotype was seen a single time. A junction end diverges from the germline sequence, so it may reflect a read error. V gene TRBV7-9 combines with J gene TRBJ2-7, with 9 positions matching TRBD1. The J call is uncertain, as TRBJ2-5 better fits the DNA end. The CDR3 is 17 residues long. From germline, CDR1 is SEHNR and CDR2 FQNEAQ (reference sequence). Written as DNA, the CDR3 is TGTGCCAACAGCCCCATCGAGGCGGACAGGGGCGGAGAGACCCAGTACTTC. The encoded protein is CANSPIEADRGGETQYF.

This clonotype was seen just once. The chain links TRBV29-1 to TRBJ2-1; perhaps TRBD1 as D (6 bases). The length of the CDR3 is 15 residues. V lost 3 bases and J lost 2, with 14 bases in between. Germline V gene sequence: CDR1 SQVTM, CDR2 ANQGSEA. CDR3 protein: CSVDHRAYPYNEQFF. Here the CDR3 DNA reads TGCAGCGTTGATCACAGGGCGTATCCCTACAATGAGCAGTTCTTC.

This clonotype was observed a handful of times. The gene calls are TRBV20-1 and TRBJ2-1, with 7 positions matching TRBD2. The V gene's germline CDR1 is DFQATT and CDR2 SNEGSKA (reference sequence). This CDR3 spans 17 amino acids. Trimming at V came to 5 bases and at J to 4 bases, leaving 17 bases not matched to a gene. The CDR3 DNA follows: TGCAGTGCTGCCAGGCCTGGGGGGGGGGTAGGGTACAATGAGCAGTTCTTC. This gives the protein CSAARPGGGVGYNEQFF.